These 23 T cell receptor beta chains originate from one sample sequenced in a study of T-cell memory formation after mild COVID-19. TCRdb re-analysed the 5' RACE reads in MiXCR, keeping a single row per CDR3 protein. The sample has 250,000 to 400,000 distinct CDR3 sequences, 13% to 15% seen once; the top ten hold 21%. Sequenced material: PBMCs or a T cell subset sorted from them (not recorded which). These receptors came from a man younger than 35 who had mild COVID-19 (a few samples of this study predate the infection). Cell type and time point are not known.

This rearrangement joins TRBV5-1 to TRBJ2-3; possibly TRBD1 for D (5 bases). The germline V and J ends were trimmed by 5 bases and 2 bases, with 12 bases remaining between them. The germline CDR1 and CDR2 sequences are SGHRS and YFSETQ. This CDR3 region has 14 residues. The CDR3 loop is CASRENRNTDTQYF. The CDR3 DNA reads TGCGCCAGCAGGGAGAACAGGAACACAGATACGCAGTATTTT.

This clonotype was observed at least ten times. This sequence joins TRBV7-2 and TRBJ2-1; 10 nucleotides align to TRBD2. After removal of 8 bases from V and 8 bases from J, the junction contained 9 bases not matched to a gene. Germline V CDR1 and CDR2: SGHTA, FQGNSA. The CDR3 loop spans 14 amino acids. The CDR3 DNA sequence: TGTGCCAGCCGAGCGGGGGGGCCTTTATATGAGCAGTTCTTC. Amino acids: CASRAGGPLYEQFF.

V usage is TRBV7-3 and J usage is TRBJ2-5; the D gene is possibly TRBD2 (7 bases). This CDR3 is built from 14 residues. The germline V gene encodes CDR1 SGHTA and CDR2 FQGTGA. With 5 bases removed from V and 8 bases from J, the gap between germline ends came to 18 bases. The chain's CDR3 is CASSPSGGGGTQYF. CDR3 DNA sequence: TGTGCCAGCAGCCCGTCGGGAGGCGGGGGCACCCAGTACTTC.

This clonotype was recorded a few times. DNA of the CDR3: TGCGCCAGCAGCCGGGGACAGGGTATAGAGACCCAGTACTTC. It yields the protein CASSRGQGIETQYF. The gene calls are TRBV4-3 and TRBJ2-5, with 9 bases matching TRBD1. With 4 bases clipped from V and 4 bases from J, the junction kept 4 bases outside the gene matches. Germline V CDR1 and CDR2: LGHNA, YSLEER. The CDR3 spans 14 residues.

The sample holds a few counts of this clonotype. The gene calls are TRBV12-3 or TRBV12-4 and TRBJ1-1; unclear D gene. V lost 2 bases and J lost 4, with 5 bases in between. The CDR3 totals 12 residues. The CDR3 coding sequence is TGTGCCAGCAGTTTAACCCTCACTGAAGCTTTCTTT. Protein: CASSLTLTEAFF.

This chain links TRBV29-1 with TRBJ2-3, with D possibly TRBD2 on 5 matching bases. CDR1 and CDR2 (germline): SQVTM, ANQGSEA. The CDR3 is 13 residues long. V was trimmed by 6 bases and J by 5 bases, leaving 15 bases between them. This CDR3 reads CSVGPGRGDTQYF. CDR3 DNA: TGCAGCGTCGGTCCGGGGAGAGGAGATACGCAGTATTTT.

This clonotype was seen more than once but under ten times. The chain joins TRBV12-3 or TRBV12-4 to TRBJ1-5; a weak D match, TRBD1 (6 bases). This CDR3 contains 14 residues. V gave up 6 bases and J gave up 3 bases, with 12 bases separating them. The CDR3, as DNA: TGTGCCAGCAGCATGGACAGACTCAATCAGCCCCAGCATTTT. Its translation: CASSMDRLNQPQHF.

The rearrangement uses TRBV27 and TRBJ1-6, with D unclear. Germline V CDR1 and CDR2: MNHEY, SMNVEV (reference sequence). Trimming pared 11 bases from V and 7 bases from J, leaving 12 bases between. This CDR3 is built from 12 residues. Written as DNA, the CDR3 is TGTGCCGGTCGTACCGGGAATTCACCCCTCCACTTT. Translation gives CAGRTGNSPLHF.

The chain is built from TRBV11-2 and TRBJ1-3, with a weak D call TRBD1 (6 bases). Germline V gives CDR1 SGHAT, CDR2 FQNNGV. This CDR3 has 14 residues. Between the trimmed V and J ends, which lost 7 bases and 5 bases, there was a span of 15 bases. The CDR3 nucleotides are TGTGCCAGCACCGGGGGGGCTTCCCGAAACACCATATATTTT. Translated: CASTGGASRNTIYF.

The chain links TRBV7-2 to TRBJ1-1; TRBD1 agrees at 7 bases. CDR3 size: 14 residues. V gave up 4 bases and J gave up 3 bases; unmatched junction bases: 5. Germline assignment: CDR1 SGHTA and CDR2 FQGNSA. The CDR3: CASSSTGVYTEAFF. The DNA for the CDR3 is TGTGCCAGCAGCTCTACAGGGGTATACACTGAAGCTTTCTTT.

This clonotype appeared many times. The CDR3 nucleotides read TGCAGTGCTAGAGGGAGTCAGTCTTTCTACGAGCAGTACGTC. Translated, it gives CSARGSQSFYEQYV. V and J are TRBV20-1 and TRBJ2-7; D is uncertain. The CDR3 is 14 amino acids. V lost 1 base and J 3 bases, leaving 13 bases between the germline ends. Germline V gives CDR1 DFQATT, CDR2 SNEGSKA (reference sequence).

The chain combines TRBV6-5 with TRBJ1-1; D is uncertain. Trimming removed 2 bases from V and 0 bases from J, with 10 bases in between. From germline, CDR1 is MNHEY and CDR2 SVGAGI. The CDR3 extends over 15 amino acids. In nucleotides, the CDR3 is TGTGCCAGCAGTTACGTACGCGATTTGAACACTGAAGCTTTCTTT. It translates to CASSYVRDLNTEAFF.

This clonotype has more than one count but fewer than ten. The genes are TRBV7-9 and TRBJ2-5; D is uncertain. V gave up 5 bases and J gave up 1 base, with 11 bases separating them. The CDR3 sequence is 14 residues long. CDR1 is SEHNR, CDR2 FQNEAQ, per germline (reference sequence). The DNA of the CDR3 is TGTGCCAGCAGCCTCCGCCGGCTCCAAGAGACCCAGTACTTC. It encodes CASSLRRLQETQYF.

CDR3 DNA: TGTGCCAGCAGTTACTCCGAGGGTTCACCCCTCCACTTT. Translation: CASSYSEGSPLHF. The chain uses TRBV6-2 or TRBV6-3 and TRBJ1-6; D unresolved. The CDR3 covers 13 residues. The germline V and J ends were trimmed by 0 bases and 9 bases, with 6 bases remaining between them. The V gene's germline CDR1 is MNHEY and CDR2 SVGEGT.

Many counts were recorded for this clonotype. The chain links TRBV5-1 to TRBJ1-2; TRBD1 agrees at 9 bases. The J segment lost 4 bases and the V segment lost 4 bases, leaving 5 bases of the junction unmatched. CDR3 length: 14 amino acids. Germline assignment: CDR1 SGHRS and CDR2 YFSETQ. The CDR3 DNA sequence: TGCGCCAGCAGCGAGGGACAGGGCGGCTATGGCTACACCTTC. This codes for CASSEGQGGYGYTF.

The V call is TRBV7-2, the J call TRBJ1-3; tentatively, D is TRBD1 (5 bases). V lost 0 bases to trimming and J lost 2 bases, with 8 bases between them. This CDR3 has 15 amino acids. Germline CDR1 SGHTA, CDR2 FQGNSA. The CDR3 here is CASSLARGAGNTIYF. The CDR3 region has the DNA TGTGCCAGCAGCTTAGCTAGGGGTGCTGGAAACACCATATATTTT.

J is TRBJ2-3 and V is TRBV7-2; D gene unclear. V lost 7 bases and J lost 2, with 13 bases in between. Germline V CDR1 and CDR2: SGHTA, FQGNSA. The length of the CDR3 is 14 residues. The CDR3 reads CASTVTPSTDTQYF. The CDR3 nucleotides are TGTGCCAGCACCGTTACTCCCTCCACAGATACGCAGTATTTT.

This clonotype was seen only a few times. The chain recombines TRBV12-3 or TRBV12-4 with TRBJ2-3, with no clear D. Trimming left V 5 bases short and J 8 bases short, with 5 bases between. The CDR3 runs to 10 residues. The CDR3 loop is CASSDGTQYF. The DNA for the CDR3 is TGTGCCAGCAGTGACGGTACGCAGTATTTT.

This clonotype was recorded at least ten times. This chain uses TRBV7-9 with TRBJ2-1; TRBD1 aligns across 8 bases. The CDR3 loop spans 15 amino acids. CDR1 and CDR2 from the germline V gene are SEHNR and FQNEAQ (reference sequence). Trimming at V came to 5 bases and at J to 4 bases, leaving 7 bases not matched to a gene. This chain's CDR3 is CASSPPGQAYNEQFF. CDR3 DNA sequence: TGTGCCAGCAGCCCTCCGGGACAGGCTTACAATGAGCAGTTCTTC.

Remarks on this clonotype: One junction end disagrees with the germline gene, perhaps due to a read error. This rearrangement joins TRBV5-5 to TRBJ1-1; 8 bases agree with TRBD1. The CDR3 runs to 14 residues. Germline V CDR1 and CDR2: SGHKS, YYEKEE (reference sequence). In nucleotides, the CDR3 is TGTGCCAGCATCTTGGGACAGGATCACACTGAAGCTTTCTTT. As protein: CASILGQDHTEAFF.

This clonotype was seen only a few times. This chain's CDR3 is CASSLTGAYEQYV. CDR3 DNA sequence: TGCGCCAGCAGCTTAACAGGGGCCTACGAGCAGTACGTC. The chain couples TRBV5-1 to TRBJ2-7; 7 nucleotides line up with TRBD1. Losses at the gene ends were 2 bases for V and 2 bases for J; bases not matched to a gene: 1. Germline-derived CDR1 and CDR2 are SGHRS and YFSETQ. This CDR3 has 13 residues.

In this sample, this clonotype turned up a few times. The chain recombines TRBV11-2 with TRBJ2-2; no reliable D call. Trimming cost V 1 base and J 6 bases, with 12 bases left between them. CDR3 size: 15 residues. Germline V lookup: CDR1 SGHAT, CDR2 FQNNGV. In nucleotides, the CDR3 is TGTGCCAGCAGCTTAGTTCGGACCATGGCCGGGGAGCTGTTTTTT. This encodes CASSLVRTMAGELFF. The full variable domain, its missing parts supplied by reference TRBV11-2 and TRBJ2-2, is EAGVAQSPRYKIIEKRQSVAFWCNPISGHATLYWYQQILGQGPKLLIQFQNNGVVDDSQLPKDRFSAERLKGVDSTLKIQPAKLEDSAVYLCASSLVRTMAGELFFGEGSRLTVL.

This clonotype was observed many times. This chain connects TRBV5-1 to TRBJ2-4, with TRBD2 as a possible D gene (6 bases). V was trimmed by 0 bases and J by 0 bases, leaving 10 bases between them. Germline V gene lookup returns CDR1 SGHRS and CDR2 YFSETQ. This CDR3 has 16 amino acids. CDR3 region: CASSLGQGLAKNIQYF. The DNA for the CDR3 is TGCGCCAGCAGCTTGGGGCAGGGACTAGCCAAAAACATTCAGTACTTC.